The next 23 T cell receptor beta chains were all read from a single sample in a study of T cells after yellow fever vaccination. A single record per CDR3 protein comes from TCRdb applying MiXCR to the 5' RACE reads. This repertoire shows approximately 330,000 distinct CDR3 sequences, roughly 4.3% found once; its top ten account for under 30%. This material consisted of PBMCs, taken 5 days after the yellow fever booster vaccination. All receptors come from a young man who received the YFV17D yellow fever vaccine.

The chain combines TRBV7-2 with TRBJ2-1, with 8 bases that match TRBD2. The CDR3 totals 15 residues. In germline, CDR1 is SGHTA, CDR2 FQGNSA. Trimming cost V 4 bases and J 1 base; bases outside gene matches: 3. CDR3 DNA: TGTGCCAGCAGCTACGGGGGGGCATCCTACAATGAGCAGTTCTTC. Amino acids: CASSYGGASYNEQFF. Full variable domain (remainder filled in from reference TRBV7-2 and TRBJ2-1): GAGVSQSPSNKVTEKGKDVELRCDPISGHTALYWYRQSLGQGLEFLIYFQGNSAPDKSGLPSDRFSAERTGGSVSTLTIQRTQQEDSAVYLCASSYGGASYNEQFFGPGTRLTVL.

In DNA, the CDR3 is TGTGCCAGCAGCATCGGGGGGCTAAACTACGAGCAGTACTTC. It codes for CASSIGGLNYEQYF. The chain carries TRBV7-3 and TRBJ2-7, with D possibly matching TRBD2 (7 bases). The CDR3 is 14 amino acids. The germline gives CDR1 SGHTA, CDR2 FQGTGA. V lost 5 bases and J 3 bases, leaving 14 bases between the germline ends.

There are a few counts of this clonotype. DNA of the CDR3: TGTGCCAGTAGCGATGCGGGCTGGGAGACCCAGTACTTC. As protein: CASSDAGWETQYF. The chain is built from TRBV19 and TRBJ2-5; weak D call: TRBD2 (5 bases). V lost 6 bases and J lost 5, with 13 bases in between. Germline loops: CDR1 LNHDA, CDR2 SQIVND (reference sequence). This CDR3 comprises 13 residues.

This chain joins TRBV5-1 and TRBJ1-6; perhaps TRBD1 as D (5 bases). The V gene's germline CDR1 is SGHRS and CDR2 YFSETQ. V was cut by 0 bases and J by 0 bases, with 10 bases left in between. The CDR3 loop spans 17 amino acids. As DNA, the CDR3 is TGCGCCAGCAGCTTGGGAGACAGCAGCTCCTATAATTCACCCCTCCACTTT. It is translated as CASSLGDSSSYNSPLHF.

Many counts were recorded for this clonotype. The chain carries TRBV29-1 and TRBJ2-3; D tentatively fits TRBD1 or TRBD2 (6 bases each). The CDR3 has 15 residues. CDR1 and CDR2 (germline): SQVTM, ANQGSEA. The V and J ends lost 4 bases and 5 bases respectively, with 19 bases between them. In DNA form, the CDR3 reads TGCAGCGTTGGAGGGGTCCGGGGGCAGGGAGATACGCAGTATTTT. Amino acids: CSVGGVRGQGDTQYF.

The chain carries TRBV6-2 or TRBV6-3 and TRBJ1-5; D gene uncertain. In germline, CDR1 is MNHEY, CDR2 SVGEGT. Deletions cut 1 base from V and 0 bases from J, with 4 bases between. The length of the CDR3 is 14 residues. As DNA, the CDR3 is TGTGCCAGCAGTTACTTCGGTAGCAATCAGCCCCAGCATTTT. It encodes CASSYFGSNQPQHF.

The V and J genes are TRBV20-1 and TRBJ2-3, with 14 bases that match TRBD2. Germline trimming cut 1 base from V and 1 base from J; bases unmatched to any gene: 4. The CDR3 extends over 17 amino acids. Germline CDR1 and CDR2: DFQATT and SNEGSKA (reference sequence). CDR3 loop: CSARAGGLAGGTDTQYF. The CDR3, as DNA: TGCAGTGCTAGAGCCGGGGGACTAGCGGGGGGCACAGATACGCAGTATTTT.

The chain employs TRBV5-1 and TRBJ2-5; 10 positions agree with TRBD2. Germline V lookup: CDR1 SGHRS, CDR2 YFSETQ. The ends lost 4 bases at V and 4 bases at J; junction bases unmatched: 4. The CDR3 is made up of 14 amino acids. DNA of the CDR3: TGCGCCAGCAGCATTAGCGGGGGGCGAGAGACCCAGTACTTC. Protein product: CASSISGGRETQYF.

This sequence joins TRBV19 and TRBJ1-1, with no clear D. CDR1 and CDR2 (germline): LNHDA, SQIVND (reference sequence). V dropped 0 bases and J dropped 8 bases, with 10 bases sitting between them. The CDR3 runs 13 residues. This CDR3 is CASSIEGRTEAFF. The CDR3 nucleotides read TGTGCCAGTAGTATAGAAGGGCGGACCGAAGCTTTCTTT.

The chain is built from TRBV4-3 and TRBJ1-3; no clear D gene. This CDR3 has 19 residues. V gave up 0 bases and J gave up 1 base, with 19 bases separating them. From germline, CDR1 is LGHNA and CDR2 YSLEER. CDR3 residues: CASSQEGIWNPASGNTIYF. The CDR3 DNA is TGCGCCAGCAGCCAAGAGGGTATATGGAACCCGGCGTCTGGAAACACCATATATTTT.

This clonotype was counted a few times. The DNA for the CDR3 is TGTGCCAGCAGCCAAGAACTAGCAGGACGGTCGTACTTC. Translation: CASSQELAGRSYF. The chain carries TRBV3-1 and TRBJ2-7; a possible D gene is TRBD2 (6 bases). Germline CDR1 and CDR2: LGHDT and YNNKEL (reference sequence). The CDR3 runs to 13 residues. V shed 0 bases and J shed 12 bases, with 15 bases lying between them.

This clonotype turned up a few times. The CDR3 spells CSATTVATNEKLFF. For the CDR3, the DNA is TGCAGTGCTACGACAGTTGCAACTAATGAAAAACTGTTTTTT. This chain uses TRBV20-1 with TRBJ1-4; tentative D call: TRBD1 (5 bases). The germline gives CDR1 DFQATT, CDR2 SNEGSKA (reference sequence). The germline V and J ends were trimmed by 4 bases and 0 bases, with 9 bases remaining between them. The CDR3 totals 14 residues.

The sample holds many counts of this clonotype. V and J are TRBV12-3 or TRBV12-4 and TRBJ1-3; 10 positions match TRBD1. V was pared by 6 bases and J by 2 bases, with 4 bases of the junction left unmatched. The CDR3 runs 15 residues. The CDR3, as DNA: TGTGCCAGCAGGGAAGGGACAGGGGCTGGAAACACCATATATTTT. It codes for CASREGTGAGNTIYF.

This clonotype was observed many times. This rearrangement joins TRBV7-2 to TRBJ2-5; TRBD2 aligns across 10 bases. The CDR3 has 14 amino acids. Losses at the gene ends were 6 bases for V and 5 bases for J; bases not matched to a gene: 6. Per germline, CDR1 SGHTA and CDR2 FQGNSA. The CDR3 protein is CASRTASGGETQYF. The CDR3 region has the DNA TGTGCCAGCAGGACGGCTAGCGGGGGTGAGACCCAGTACTTC.

This clonotype occurred a few times. V usage is TRBV20-1 and J usage is TRBJ2-5; D gene ambiguous. CDR1 and CDR2 (germline): DFQATT, SNEGSKA (reference sequence). The CDR3 runs to 14 residues. V was pared by 0 bases and J by 1 base, with 9 bases between. The DNA of the CDR3 is TGCAGTGCTAGAGACGGATTCGGCCAAGAGACCCAGTACTTC. Translation gives CSARDGFGQETQYF.

This chain uses TRBV24-1 with TRBJ2-3; possible D gene TRBD1, 6 bases. V gave up 7 bases and J gave up 0 bases, with 16 bases separating them. CDR1 and CDR2 (germline): KGHDR, SFDVKD. The CDR3 is 16 amino acids. DNA for the CDR3: TGTGCCACCAGACCGCGCCCGACAGGTAGCACAGATACGCAGTATTTT. The encoded protein is CATRPRPTGSTDTQYF.

The chain combines TRBV15 with TRBJ2-1, with 9 bases matching TRBD1. Germline trimming cut 1 base from V and 8 bases from J; bases unmatched to any gene: 9. Germline CDR1 and CDR2: LNHNV and YYDKDF (reference sequence). The CDR3 sequence is 16 residues long. CDR3 in DNA: TGTGCCACCAGCAGAGCCGGACAGGGGAAGATGCATGAGCAGTTCTTC. It translates to CATSRAGQGKMHEQFF.

The rearrangement links TRBV15 to TRBJ1-3; D gene unclear. Germline CDR1 is LNHNV and CDR2 is YYDKDF (reference sequence). The V end was cut by 6 bases, the J end by 0 bases, with 9 bases between. The CDR3 contains 14 residues. The CDR3 nucleotides are TGTGCCACCAGGGGTCCCAGCTCTGGAAACACCATATATTTT. Encoded protein: CATRGPSSGNTIYF.

There are a few counts of this clonotype. This chain connects TRBV20-1 to TRBJ1-4; TRBD1 agrees at 7 bases. The CDR3 runs 13 residues. Germline V gene lookup returns CDR1 DFQATT and CDR2 SNEGSKA (reference sequence). Trimming cost V 5 bases and J 3 bases; bases outside gene matches: 3. The CDR3 sequence: CSAEGQPNEKLFF. CDR3 in DNA: TGCAGTGCTGAGGGACAGCCTAATGAAAAACTGTTTTTT.

A few counts support this clonotype. The chain has TRBV12-3 or TRBV12-4 and TRBJ1-2, with D maybe TRBD1 (6 bases). The V end lost 3 bases, the J end lost 8 bases, and 13 bases lay between the germline ends. The CDR3 consists of 13 residues. The CDR3 bases are TGTGCCAGCAGTTTTTGGGGGGCGCAGGGCTACACCTTC. Translating gives CASSFWGAQGYTF.

In this sample, this clonotype turned up many times. The chain is built from TRBV4-1 and TRBJ1-3, with D hard to call. Trimming left V 6 bases short and J 4 bases short, with 16 bases between. CDR3 length equals 15 residues. The V gene's germline CDR1 is MGHRA and CDR2 YSYEKL. The CDR3 here is CASRPTEALGNTIYF. CDR3 bases: TGCGCCAGCAGGCCTACGGAAGCTCTCGGAAACACCATATATTTT.

The chain combines TRBV19 with TRBJ1-2; 7 nucleotides match TRBD1. J lost 10 bases, V lost 10 bases, and 9 bases had no gene match. Germline V gene data show CDR1 as LNHDA and CDR2 as SQIVND (reference sequence). This CDR3 spans 11 amino acids. CDR3 DNA sequence: TGTGCCACAAAGACAGGACAGGCCTACACCTTC. Translated, it gives CATKTGQAYTF.

Only a few counts were recorded for this clonotype. V and J are TRBV5-4 and TRBJ2-3, with D perhaps matching TRBD1 (6 bases). Trimming took 0 bases from V and 4 from J, leaving 12 bases between them. The length of the CDR3 is 15 residues. The germline gives CDR1 SGHNT, CDR2 YYREEE (reference sequence). CDR3 in DNA: TGTGCCAGCAGCTTGGCAAACAGGGACCCAGATACGCAGTATTTT. It is translated as CASSLANRDPDTQYF.